This T cell receptor beta chain was recorded in a study of CD8 T cells in Susac syndrome. Study information: Roughly 6 sequenced Susac syndrome patients had clinically active disease, while eight or nine were in remission. Blood was drawn from Susac syndrome patients while they were therapy-naive, on corticosteroids, or on intravenous immunoglobulin alone.

With random hexamers, reverse transcription was performed on roughly 0.45 to 1 ug of RNA. The authors amplified TCR beta CDR3 across 54 Vbeta and 13 Jbeta using immunoSEQ multiplex PCR. TCRdb reanalysed the immunoSEQ multiplex PCR reads using MiXCR and keeps one entry per CDR3 protein. The table has approximately 190,000 distinct CDR3 sequences, 95% seen once. The germline V gene encodes CDR1 DFQATT and CDR2 SNEGSKA (reference sequence). The CDR3 extends over 15 amino acids. Unmatched junction bases numbered 10, after V lost 5 bases and J lost 2 bases. TEMRA cells were FACS-enriched and CD8+ and CD4+ T cells negatively isolated.

This TCR was recovered from a human donor with Susac syndrome. The chain carries TRBV20-1 and TRBJ2-7; 9 bases are a match to TRBD1. The specimen sequenced was CD8+ T cells from PBMCs. CDR3 sequence (DNA): TGCAGTGCTTCTACCGGGACAGGGATAACCTACGAGCAGTACTTC. Translated, it gives CSASTGTGITYEQYF.